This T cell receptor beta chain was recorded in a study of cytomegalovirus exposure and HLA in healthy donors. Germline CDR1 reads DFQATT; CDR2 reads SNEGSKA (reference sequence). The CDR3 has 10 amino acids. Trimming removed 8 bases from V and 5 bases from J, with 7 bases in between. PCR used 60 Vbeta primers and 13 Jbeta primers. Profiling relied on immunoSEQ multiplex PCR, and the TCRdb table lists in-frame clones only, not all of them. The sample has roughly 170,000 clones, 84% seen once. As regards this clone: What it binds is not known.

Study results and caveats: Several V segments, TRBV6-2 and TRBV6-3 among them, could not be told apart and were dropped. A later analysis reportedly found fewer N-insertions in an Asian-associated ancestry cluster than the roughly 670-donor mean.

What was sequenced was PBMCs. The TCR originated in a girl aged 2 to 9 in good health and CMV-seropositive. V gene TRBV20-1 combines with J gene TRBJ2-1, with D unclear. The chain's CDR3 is CSPLDNEQFF. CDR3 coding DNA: TGCAGTCCTCTCGACAATGAGCAGTTCTTC.